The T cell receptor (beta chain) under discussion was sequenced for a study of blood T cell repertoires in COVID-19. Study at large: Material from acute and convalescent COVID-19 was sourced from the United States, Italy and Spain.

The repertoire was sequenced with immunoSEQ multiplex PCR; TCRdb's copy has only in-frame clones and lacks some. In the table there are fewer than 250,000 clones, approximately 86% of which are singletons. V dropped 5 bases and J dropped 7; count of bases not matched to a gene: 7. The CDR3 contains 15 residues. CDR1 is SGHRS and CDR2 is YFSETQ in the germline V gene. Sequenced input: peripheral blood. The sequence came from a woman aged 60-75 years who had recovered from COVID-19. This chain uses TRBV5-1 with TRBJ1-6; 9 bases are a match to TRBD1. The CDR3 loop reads CASSPAGTGNSPLHF. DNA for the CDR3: TGCGCCAGCAGTCCCGCCGGGACAGGGAATTCACCCCTCCACTTT.